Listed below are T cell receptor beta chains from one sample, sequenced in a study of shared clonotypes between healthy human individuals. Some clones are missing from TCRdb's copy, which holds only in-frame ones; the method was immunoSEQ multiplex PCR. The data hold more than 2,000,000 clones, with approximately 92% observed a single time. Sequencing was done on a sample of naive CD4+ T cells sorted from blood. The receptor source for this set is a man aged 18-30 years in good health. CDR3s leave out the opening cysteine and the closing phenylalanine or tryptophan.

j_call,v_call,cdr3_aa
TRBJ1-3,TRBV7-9,ASSVGGGNTIY
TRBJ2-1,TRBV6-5,ASSLGGVQF
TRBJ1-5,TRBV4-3,ASSQGLLEPQH
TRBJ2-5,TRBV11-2,ASSLDLLGETQY
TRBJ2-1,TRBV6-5,ASSQTSGRATEQF
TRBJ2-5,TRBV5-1,ASSLAVVGETQY
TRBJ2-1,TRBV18,ASSRPGLAGGNEQF
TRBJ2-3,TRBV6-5,ASSDRGRTDTQY
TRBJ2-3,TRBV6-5,AFRASGTDTQY
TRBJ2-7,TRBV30,AGQRGLPGYEQY
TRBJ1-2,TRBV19,ASSMMVNYGYT